This T cell receptor beta chain stems from a study of blood T cells in healthy people across ages. Overall study results and limits: A strong correlation was found between TCR beta diversity and the percentage of naive T cells.

As to this clonotype: Its antigen is still unknown.

The trim removed 6 bases at V and 2 bases at J, leaving 15 bases unmatched. Germline CDR1 and CDR2: KGHDR and SFDVKD. The CDR3 totals 18 residues. A second PCR, run for about 7 to 11 cycles, used a sample-barcoded 5' primer plus a J-beta primer mix. TCRdb re-derived calls from the 5' RACE reads in MiXCR, one entry per CDR3 protein. The table shows 750,000 or so distinct CDR3 sequences, with just under 25% occurring only once. These sequences were also reported in another study, on T cells of mothers and their children. As that report states: It was related mother-child pairs that showed slightly higher overlap than unrelated pairs, without reaching significance.

The genes are TRBV24-1 and TRBJ2-7; TRBD1 agrees at 10 bases. The material sequenced was blood. The receptor was isolated from a boy between 10 and 17 years old in good health. CDR3 in DNA: TGTGCCACCAGTAGCGGGGACAGGGGCGCGATCCCGACCTACGAGCAGTACTTC. Its protein is CATSSGDRGAIPTYEQYF.